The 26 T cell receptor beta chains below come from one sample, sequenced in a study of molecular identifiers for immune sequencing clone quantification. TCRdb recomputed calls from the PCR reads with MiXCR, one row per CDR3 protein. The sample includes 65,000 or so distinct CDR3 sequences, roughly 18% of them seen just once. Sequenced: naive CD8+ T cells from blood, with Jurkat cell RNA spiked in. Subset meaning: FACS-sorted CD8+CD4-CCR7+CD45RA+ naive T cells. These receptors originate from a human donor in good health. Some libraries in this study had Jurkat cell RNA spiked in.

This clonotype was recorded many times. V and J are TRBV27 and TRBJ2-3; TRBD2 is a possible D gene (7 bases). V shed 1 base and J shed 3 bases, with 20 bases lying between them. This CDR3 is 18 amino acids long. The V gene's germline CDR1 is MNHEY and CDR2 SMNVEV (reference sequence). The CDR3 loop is CASSLLAHGGTRTDTQYF. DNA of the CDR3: TGTGCCAGCAGTTTATTGGCGCACGGGGGGACAAGGACAGATACGCAGTATTTT.

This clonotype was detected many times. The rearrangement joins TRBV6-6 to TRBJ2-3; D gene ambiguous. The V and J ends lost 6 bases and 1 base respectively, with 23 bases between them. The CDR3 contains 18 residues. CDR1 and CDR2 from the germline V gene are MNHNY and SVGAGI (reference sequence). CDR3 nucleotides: TGTGCCAGCAGCCCATCACCCAGGACCACCGTGGGCACAGATACGCAGTATTTT. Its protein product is CASSPSPRTTVGTDTQYF.

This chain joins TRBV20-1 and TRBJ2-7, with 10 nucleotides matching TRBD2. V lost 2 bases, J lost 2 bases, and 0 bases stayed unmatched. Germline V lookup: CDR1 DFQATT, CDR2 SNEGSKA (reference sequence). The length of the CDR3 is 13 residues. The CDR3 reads CSARLAGAYEQYF. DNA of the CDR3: TGCAGTGCTAGACTAGCGGGAGCCTACGAGCAGTACTTC.

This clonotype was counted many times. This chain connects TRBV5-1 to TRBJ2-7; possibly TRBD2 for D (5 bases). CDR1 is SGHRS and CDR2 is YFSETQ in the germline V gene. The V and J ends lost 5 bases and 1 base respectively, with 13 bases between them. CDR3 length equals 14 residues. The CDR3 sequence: CASRIDGGSYEQYF. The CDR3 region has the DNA TGCGCCAGCAGGATAGACGGAGGATCCTACGAGCAGTACTTC.

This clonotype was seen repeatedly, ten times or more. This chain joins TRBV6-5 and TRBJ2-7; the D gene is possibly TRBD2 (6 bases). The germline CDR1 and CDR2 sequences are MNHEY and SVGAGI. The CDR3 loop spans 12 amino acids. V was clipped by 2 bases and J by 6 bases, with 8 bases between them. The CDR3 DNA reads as TGTGCCAGCAGTTACGGGGGGAGCGAGCAGTACTTC. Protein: CASSYGGSEQYF.

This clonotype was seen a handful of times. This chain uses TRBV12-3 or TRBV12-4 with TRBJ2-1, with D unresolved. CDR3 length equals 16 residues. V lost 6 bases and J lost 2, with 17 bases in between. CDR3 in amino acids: CASSDGRQRAYNEQFF. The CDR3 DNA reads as TGTGCCAGCAGCGATGGAAGACAAAGGGCCTACAATGAGCAGTTCTTC.

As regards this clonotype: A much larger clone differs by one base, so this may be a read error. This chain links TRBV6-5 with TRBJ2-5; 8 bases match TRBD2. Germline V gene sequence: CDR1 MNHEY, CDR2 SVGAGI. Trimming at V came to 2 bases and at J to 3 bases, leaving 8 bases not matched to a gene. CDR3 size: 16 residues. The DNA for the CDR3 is TGTGCCAGCAGTTACCGACCAGCGGGAGAAGAAGAGACCCAGTACTTC. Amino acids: CASSYRPAGEEETQYF.

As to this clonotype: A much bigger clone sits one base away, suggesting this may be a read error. CDR3 region: CASGEWEETNYGYTF. CDR3 coding DNA: TGTGCCAGCGGTGAGTGGGAGGAAACTAACTATGGCTACACCTTC. V gene TRBV6-1 combines with J gene TRBJ1-2; D is uncertain. Per the germline V gene, CDR1 is MNHNS and CDR2 is SASEGT. The CDR3 runs to 15 residues.

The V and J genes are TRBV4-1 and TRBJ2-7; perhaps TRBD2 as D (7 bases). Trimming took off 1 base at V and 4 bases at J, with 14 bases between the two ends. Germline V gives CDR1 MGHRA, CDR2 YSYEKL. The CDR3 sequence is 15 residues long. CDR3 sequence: CASSQVRGAGYEQYF. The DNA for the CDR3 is TGCGCCAGCAGCCAAGTTCGGGGGGCGGGGTACGAGCAGTACTTC.

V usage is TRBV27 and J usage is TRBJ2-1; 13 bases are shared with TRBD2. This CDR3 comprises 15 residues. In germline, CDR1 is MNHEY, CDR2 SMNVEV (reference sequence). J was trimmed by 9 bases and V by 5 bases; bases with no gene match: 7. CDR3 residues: CASSPGLAGEGEQFF. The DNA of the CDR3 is TGTGCCAGCAGTCCCGGACTAGCGGGAGAGGGTGAGCAGTTCTTC.

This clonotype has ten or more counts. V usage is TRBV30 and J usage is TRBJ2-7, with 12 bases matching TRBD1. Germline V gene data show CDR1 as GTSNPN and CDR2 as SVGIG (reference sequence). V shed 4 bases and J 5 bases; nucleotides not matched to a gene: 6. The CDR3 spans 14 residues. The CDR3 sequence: CAWISGTGGDEQYF. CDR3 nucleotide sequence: TGTGCCTGGATCTCCGGGACAGGGGGCGACGAGCAGTACTTC. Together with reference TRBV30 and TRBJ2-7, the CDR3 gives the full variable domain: SQTIHQWPATLVQPVGSPLSLECTVEGTSNPNLYWYRQAAGRGLQLLFYSVGIGQISSEVPQNLSASRPQDRQFILSSKKLLLSDSGFYLCAWISGTGGDEQYFGPGTRLTVT.

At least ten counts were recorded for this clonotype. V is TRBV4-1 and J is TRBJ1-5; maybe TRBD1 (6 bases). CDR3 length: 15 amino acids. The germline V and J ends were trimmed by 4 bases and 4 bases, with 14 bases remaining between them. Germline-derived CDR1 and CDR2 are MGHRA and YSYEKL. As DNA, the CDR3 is TGCGCCAGCAGCCGGGAGGGGGAGTTGAATCAGCCCCAGCATTTT. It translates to CASSREGELNQPQHF.

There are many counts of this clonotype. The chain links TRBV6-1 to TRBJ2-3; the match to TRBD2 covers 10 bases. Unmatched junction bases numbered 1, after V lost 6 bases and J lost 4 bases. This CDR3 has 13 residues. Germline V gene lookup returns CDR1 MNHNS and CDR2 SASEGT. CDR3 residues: CASRGLAPDTQYF. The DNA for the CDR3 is TGTGCCAGCAGGGGACTAGCGCCAGATACGCAGTATTTT.

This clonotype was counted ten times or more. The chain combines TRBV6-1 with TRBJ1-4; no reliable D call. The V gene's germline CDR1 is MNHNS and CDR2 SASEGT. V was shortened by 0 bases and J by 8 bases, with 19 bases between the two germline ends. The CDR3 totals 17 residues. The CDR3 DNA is TGTGCCAGCAGTGAAGCTCGCGGACGGCTTGTAGGAGAAAAACTGTTTTTT. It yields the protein CASSEARGRLVGEKLFF.

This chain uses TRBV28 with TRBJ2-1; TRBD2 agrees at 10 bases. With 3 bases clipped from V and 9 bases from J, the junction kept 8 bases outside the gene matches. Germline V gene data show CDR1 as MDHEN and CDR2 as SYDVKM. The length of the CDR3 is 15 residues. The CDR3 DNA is TGTGCCAGCAGTTTCCTAGCGGGAGCCCAAAGTGAGCAGTTCTTC. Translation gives CASSFLAGAQSEQFF.

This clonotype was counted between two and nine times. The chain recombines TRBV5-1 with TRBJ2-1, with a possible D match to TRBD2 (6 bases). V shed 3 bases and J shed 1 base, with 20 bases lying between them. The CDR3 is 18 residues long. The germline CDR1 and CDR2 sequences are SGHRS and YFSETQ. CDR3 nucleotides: TGCGCCAGCAGCTCTCCCGTAGTTCTGGGGAGGTCCTACAATGAGCAGTTCTTC. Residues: CASSSPVVLGRSYNEQFF.

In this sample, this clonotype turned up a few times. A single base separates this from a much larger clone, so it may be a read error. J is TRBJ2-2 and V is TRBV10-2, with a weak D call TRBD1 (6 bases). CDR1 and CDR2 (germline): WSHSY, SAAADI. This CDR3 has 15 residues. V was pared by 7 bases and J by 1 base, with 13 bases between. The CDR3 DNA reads TGCGCCAGCATAGGGACGACAGGGAACACCGGGGAGCTGTTTTTT. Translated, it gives CASIGTTGNTGELFF.

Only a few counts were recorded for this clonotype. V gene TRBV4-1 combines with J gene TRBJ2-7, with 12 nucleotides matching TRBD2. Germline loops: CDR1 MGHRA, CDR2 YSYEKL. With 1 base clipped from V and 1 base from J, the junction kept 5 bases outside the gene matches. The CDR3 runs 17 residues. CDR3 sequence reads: CASSQASGLAGSYEQYF. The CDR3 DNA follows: TGCGCCAGCAGCCAAGCTTCAGGACTAGCGGGGTCCTACGAGCAGTACTTC.

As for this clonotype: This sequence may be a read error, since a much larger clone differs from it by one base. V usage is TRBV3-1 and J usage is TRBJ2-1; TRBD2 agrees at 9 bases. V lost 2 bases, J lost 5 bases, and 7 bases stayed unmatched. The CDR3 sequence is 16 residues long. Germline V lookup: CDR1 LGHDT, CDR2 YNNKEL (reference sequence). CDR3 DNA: TGTGCCAGCAGCCAAATAGCGGGAGTATCCCACAATGAGCAGTTCTTC. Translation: CASSQIAGVSHNEQFF.

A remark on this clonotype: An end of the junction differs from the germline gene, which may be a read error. The CDR3 protein is CASGLTVGVTNSPLHF. CDR3 bases: TGTGCCAGCGGTTTAACGGTGGGGGTTACCAATTCACCCCTCCACTTT. The rearrangement links TRBV12-3 or TRBV12-4 to TRBJ1-6, with D possibly matching TRBD1 (5 bases). The CDR3 runs to 16 residues.

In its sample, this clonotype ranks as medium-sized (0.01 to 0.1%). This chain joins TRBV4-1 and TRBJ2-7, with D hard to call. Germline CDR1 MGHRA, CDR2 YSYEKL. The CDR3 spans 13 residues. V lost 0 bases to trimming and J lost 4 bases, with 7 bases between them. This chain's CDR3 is CASSQDQGYEQYF. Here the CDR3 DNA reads TGCGCCAGCAGCCAAGATCAAGGGTACGAGCAGTACTTC.

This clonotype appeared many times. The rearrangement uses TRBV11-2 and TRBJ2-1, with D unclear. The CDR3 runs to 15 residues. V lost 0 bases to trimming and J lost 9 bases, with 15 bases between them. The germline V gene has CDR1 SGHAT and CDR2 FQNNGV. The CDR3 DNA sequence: TGTGCCAGCAGCTTAGACGCCCTGGGGTCAGGTGAGCAGTTCTTC. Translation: CASSLDALGSGEQFF.

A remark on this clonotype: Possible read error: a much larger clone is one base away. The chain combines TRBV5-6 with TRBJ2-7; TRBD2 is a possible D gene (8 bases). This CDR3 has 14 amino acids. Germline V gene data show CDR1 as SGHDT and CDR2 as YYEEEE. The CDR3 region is CVSSGGQPRYEQYF. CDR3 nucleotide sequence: TGTGTCAGCAGCGGGGGACAGCCTCGCTACGAGCAGTACTTC.

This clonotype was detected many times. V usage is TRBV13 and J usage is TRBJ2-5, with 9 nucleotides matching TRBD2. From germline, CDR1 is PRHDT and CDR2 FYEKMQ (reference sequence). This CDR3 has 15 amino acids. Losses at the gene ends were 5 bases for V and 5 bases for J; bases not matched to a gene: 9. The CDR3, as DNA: TGTGCCAGCAGCCCGGGACTAGCAAACTGGGAGACCCAGTACTTC. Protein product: CASSPGLANWETQYF.

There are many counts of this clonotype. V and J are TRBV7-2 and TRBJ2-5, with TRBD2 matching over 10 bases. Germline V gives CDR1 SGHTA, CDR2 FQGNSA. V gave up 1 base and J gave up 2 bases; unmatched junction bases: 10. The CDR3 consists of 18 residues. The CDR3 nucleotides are TGTGCCAGCAGCTTAGTGGCTAGCGGGAGCCGATTACAAGAGACCCAGTACTTC. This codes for CASSLVASGSRLQETQYF.

The CDR3: CASSPAKDRVYEQYF. CDR3 bases: TGTGCCAGCAGCCCTGCGAAGGACAGGGTCTACGAGCAGTACTTC. The J gene is TRBJ2-7, the V gene TRBV7-9, with 8 bases identical to TRBD1. From germline, CDR1 is SEHNR and CDR2 FQNEAQ (reference sequence). Germline trimming cut 5 bases from V and 3 bases from J; bases unmatched to any gene: 9. This CDR3 spans 15 amino acids.